This is a list of T cell receptor beta chains from one sample in a study of OX40 agonist ivuxolimab in advanced cancers. TCRdb's table, derived via immunoSEQ multiplex PCR, lists solely in-frame clones and lacks some. The sample consists of about 63,000 clones, 85% to 90% of them appearing once. Sequenced here: CD4+ or CD8+ T cells sorted from blood, sampled in a trial of the OX40 agonist ivuxolimab. Every receptor here comes from an adult with an advanced solid tumor such as melanoma, head and neck, liver or kidney cancer. Both conserved end residues are part of each CDR3. A D gene is named only where the DNA matches it firmly. Clone size is stated in some rows and not others, as once, few, many or a class when expanded.

V gene	clone size	J gene	CDR3 length	D gene	CDR3 DNA	CDR3 protein
TRBV19	-	TRBJ2-5	12	TRBD1	TGTGCCAGTTCGACAGGGTTGGCGACCCAGTACTTC	CASSTGLATQYF
TRBV4-1	once	TRBJ1-2	16	-	TGCGCCAGCAGCCTGGGACCTCTAAGTGGGGGCTATGGCTACACCTTC	CASSLGPLSGGYGYTF
TRBV15	-	TRBJ1-1	14	-	TGTGCCACCAGCAGAGATCGAACAGACACTGAAGCTTTCTTT	CATSRDRTDTEAFF
TRBV6-6	-	TRBJ2-7	14	-	TGTGCCAGCATTAAAGGGGGGGTCTCCTACGAGCAGTACTTC	CASIKGGVSYEQYF
TRBV5-8	-	TRBJ2-2	15	-	TGTGCCAGCAGCTTGGGTTTAGCGGAAACCGGGGAGCTGTTTTTT	CASSLGLAETGELFF
TRBV11-2	-	TRBJ2-7	15	-	TGTGCCAGCAGCTTATTGGCGGGGCTAACCTACGAGCAGTACTTC	CASSLLAGLTYEQYF
TRBV27	once	TRBJ2-4	16	-	TGTGCCAGCAGCTCGACAGGTTACTTAGCCAAAAACATTCAGTACTTC	CASSSTGYLAKNIQYF
TRBV5-6	-	TRBJ2-3	13	-	TGTGCCAGCAGCTTGGCCTGGGCAGATACGCAGTATTTT	CASSLAWADTQYF
TRBV10-3	-	TRBJ2-5	12	-	TGTGCCATCAGTGAGTTCCGAGAGACCCAGTACTTC	CAISEFRETQYF
TRBV18	-	TRBJ1-2	14	-	TGTGCCAGCTCACCATTGTCGGGGGATAATGGCTACACCTTC	CASSPLSGDNGYTF
TRBV5-1	-	TRBJ2-1	14	TRBD1	TGCGCCAGCAGCCCCGGACAGGGGCGAAATGAGCAGTTCTTC	CASSPGQGRNEQFF